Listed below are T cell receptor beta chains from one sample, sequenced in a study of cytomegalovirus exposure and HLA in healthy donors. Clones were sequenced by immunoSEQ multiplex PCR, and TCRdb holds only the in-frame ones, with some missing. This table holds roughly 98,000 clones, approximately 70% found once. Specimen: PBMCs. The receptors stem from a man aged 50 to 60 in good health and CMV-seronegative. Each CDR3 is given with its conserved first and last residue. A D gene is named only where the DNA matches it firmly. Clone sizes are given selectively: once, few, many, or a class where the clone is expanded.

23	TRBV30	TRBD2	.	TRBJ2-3	TGTGCCTGGAGAACAGGGACAGAAACCAATCCGGGACTAGCGGGGACATACACAGATACGCAGTATTTT	CAWRTGTETNPGLAGTYTDTQYF
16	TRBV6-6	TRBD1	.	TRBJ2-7	TGTGCCAGCAGCAGAACAGACAGGGGCAAACCCCACGAGCAGTACTTC	CASSRTDRGKPHEQYF
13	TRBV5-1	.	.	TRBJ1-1	TGCGCCAGCAGCTCAGAGGGAAACACTGAAGCTTTCTTT	CASSSEGNTEAFF
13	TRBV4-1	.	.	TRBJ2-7	TGCGCCAGCAGCCAAGATCATGTCGGCGAGCAGTACTTC	CASSQDHVGEQYF
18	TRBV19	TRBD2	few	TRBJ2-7	TGTGCCAGTAGTACTAGCGGGGGGCTACGGGGGATTTTCTACGAGCAGTACTTC	CASSTSGGLRGIFYEQYF
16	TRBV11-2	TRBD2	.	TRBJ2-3	TGTGCCAGCAGCTTAGCGGGCGCGGGAGGGACAGATACGCAGTATTTT	CASSLAGAGGTDTQYF
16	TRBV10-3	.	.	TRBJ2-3	TGTGCCATCAGTGAGTCGGAGCTAAGCACCACAGATACGCAGTATTTT	CAISESELSTTDTQYF
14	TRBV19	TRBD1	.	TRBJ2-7	TGTGCCAGTAGCCGGGACAGGGCTGCCTACGAGCAGTACTTC	CASSRDRAAYEQYF
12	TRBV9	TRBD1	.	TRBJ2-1	TGTGCCAGCAGCATAGGGGGCATTGAGCAGTTCTTC	CASSIGGIEQFF
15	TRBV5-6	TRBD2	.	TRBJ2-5	TGTGCCAGCAGCTTCACTAGCGGGGGGATAGAGACCCAGTACTTC	CASSFTSGGIETQYF
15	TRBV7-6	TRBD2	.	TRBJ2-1	TGTGCCAGCAGCATGGGACTAGCTGGCTACAATGAGCAGTTCTTC	CASSMGLAGYNEQFF
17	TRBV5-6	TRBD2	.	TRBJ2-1	TGTGCCAGCAGCTCCGAGGGGTCGGGGGGGCCTTACAATGAGCAGTTCTTC	CASSSEGSGGPYNEQFF
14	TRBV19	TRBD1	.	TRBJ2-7	TGTGCCAGTAGCGACTCTTCAGGGGGATACGAGCAGTACTTC	CASSDSSGGYEQYF
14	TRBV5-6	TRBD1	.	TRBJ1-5	TGTGCCAGCAGCCGGGACAGGGGACAGCAGCCCCAGCATTTT	CASSRDRGQQPQHF
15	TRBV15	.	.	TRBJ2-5	TGTGCCACCAGCAGAGCCGGACAGCGCCAAGAGACCCAGTACTTC	CATSRAGQRQETQYF
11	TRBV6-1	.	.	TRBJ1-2	TGTGCCAGCACAGTTCTCTATGGCTACACCTTC	CASTVLYGYTF
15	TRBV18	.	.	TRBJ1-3	TGTGCCAGCTCACCAGGAGCCGGCTCTGGAAACACCATATATTTT	CASSPGAGSGNTIYF
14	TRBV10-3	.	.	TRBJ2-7	TGTGCCATCAGGAAAGACAGGACAGATTACGAGCAGTACTTC	CAIRKDRTDYEQYF
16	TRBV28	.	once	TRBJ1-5	TGTGCCAGCAGCTCCCGGCCCCTTGGAGGCAATCAGCCCCAGCATTTT	CASSSRPLGGNQPQHF
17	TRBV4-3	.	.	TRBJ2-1	TGCGCCAGCAGCCACTCCTCCGGGAACCCGATAGGCAATGAGCAGTTCTTC	CASSHSSGNPIGNEQFF
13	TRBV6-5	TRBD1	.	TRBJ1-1	TGTGCCAGCAAGGCTGGGACAGCCCCGGAGGCTTTCTTT	CASKAGTAPEAFF
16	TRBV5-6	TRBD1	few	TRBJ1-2	TGTGCCAGCAGCTTGTGGGGGACAGGGGATTCCTATGGCTACACCTTC	CASSLWGTGDSYGYTF
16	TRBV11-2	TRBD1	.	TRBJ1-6	TGTGCCAGCAGCGCCGCAGGGGGATTGCATAATTCACCCCTCCACTTT	CASSAAGGLHNSPLHF
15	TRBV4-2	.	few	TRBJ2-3	TGTGCCAGCAGCCAAAATCTACTCCTCACAGATACGCAGTATTTT	CASSQNLLLTDTQYF
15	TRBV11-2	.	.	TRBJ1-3	TGTGCCAGCAGCACGGGGGTTCTTTCTGGAAACACCATATATTTT	CASSTGVLSGNTIYF
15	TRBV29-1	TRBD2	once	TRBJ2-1	TGCAGCGTGCTCCGACTAGCGGATGACTACAATGAGCAGTTCTTC	CSVLRLADDYNEQFF
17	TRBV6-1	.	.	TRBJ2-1	TGTGCCAGCAGTGCCTCCCTAGGGGCGCCTACACTCAATGAGCAGTTCTTC	CASSASLGAPTLNEQFF
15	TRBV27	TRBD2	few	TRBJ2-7	TGTGCCAGCAGTCTAGCGGGGGGCAGGATTTACGAGCAGTACTTC	CASSLAGGRIYEQYF
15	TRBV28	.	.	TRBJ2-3	TGTGCCAGCAGCCGCCGACAGGAAAGCACAGATACGCAGTATTTT	CASSRRQESTDTQYF
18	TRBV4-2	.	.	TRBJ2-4	TGTGCCAGCAGCCAAGATAGTGAGGTCCGGGGTGCCAAAAACATTCAGTACTTC	CASSQDSEVRGAKNIQYF
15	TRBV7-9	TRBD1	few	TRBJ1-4	TGTTCCAGCAGCTGGCGGACAGGGGGCGATGGAAAACTGTTTTTT	CSSSWRTGGDGKLFF
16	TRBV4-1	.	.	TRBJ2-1	TGCGCCAGCAGCCACCTAGTCCCAACGGCCGGGGATGAGCAGTTCTTC	CASSHLVPTAGDEQFF
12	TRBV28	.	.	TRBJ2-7	TGTGCCAGCAGTTTATCTGATTACGAGCAGTACTTC	CASSLSDYEQYF
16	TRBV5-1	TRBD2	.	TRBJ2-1	TGCGCCAGCAGCCGTAGCGGGCAAAGCTCCTACAATGAGCAGTTCTTC	CASSRSGQSSYNEQFF
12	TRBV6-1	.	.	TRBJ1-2	TGTGCCAGCAGTGAAAGGATGAGGGGCTACACCTTC	CASSERMRGYTF
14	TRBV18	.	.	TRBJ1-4	TGTGCCAGCTCACCAGGTACCACAGATGAAAAACTGTTTTTT	CASSPGTTDEKLFF
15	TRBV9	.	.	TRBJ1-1	TGTGCCAGCAGCGAGGGAGGGCTTTTGGGCACTGAAGCTTTCTTT	CASSEGGLLGTEAFF
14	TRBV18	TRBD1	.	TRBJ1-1	TGTGCCAGCTCTCCGGACAGGGGTCACACTGAAGCTTTCTTT	CASSPDRGHTEAFF
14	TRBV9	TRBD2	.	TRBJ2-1	TGTGCCTCCGCCGGGACTAGCTCCTACAATGAGCAGTTCTTC	CASAGTSSYNEQFF
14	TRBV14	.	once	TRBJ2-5	TGTGCCAGCAGCCAAGACGGGTGGCAAGAGACCCAGTACTTC	CASSQDGWQETQYF
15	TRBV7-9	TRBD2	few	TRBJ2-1	TGTGCCAGCAGCCCCGGGACTAGCGACTACAATGAGCAGTTCTTC	CASSPGTSDYNEQFF
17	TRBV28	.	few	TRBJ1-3	TGTGCCAGCAGTTTAAGCGCGGGGGCCTTCTCTGGAAACACCATATATTTT	CASSLSAGAFSGNTIYF
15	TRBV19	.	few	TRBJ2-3	TGTGCCAGTGACTCCGCCGGGCTAGCTTCGGATACGCAGTATTTT	CASDSAGLASDTQYF
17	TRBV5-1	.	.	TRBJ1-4	TGCGCCAGCAGCTTGGTGGGCTTGGAGGCTCCCTCCACGAGGCTGTTTTTT	CASSLVGLEAPSTRLFF
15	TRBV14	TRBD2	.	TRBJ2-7	TGTGCCAGCAGCCAGGGACTAGCGGGGGCCTACGAGCAGTACTTC	CASSQGLAGAYEQYF
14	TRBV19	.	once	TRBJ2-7	TGTGCCAGTAGACCGACAGAGAGCTCCTACGAGCAGTACTTC	CASRPTESSYEQYF
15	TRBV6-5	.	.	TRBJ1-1	TGTGCCAGCAGACCCACCATCAGGGGGAACACTGAAGCTTTCTTT	CASRPTIRGNTEAFF
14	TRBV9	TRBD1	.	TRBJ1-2	TGTGCCAGCAGCGTAGACGGGACAGGGGGTGGCTACACCTTC	CASSVDGTGGGYTF
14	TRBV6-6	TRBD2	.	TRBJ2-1	TGTGCCAGCAGTAGACTAGCGGACGACAATGAGCAGTTCTTC	CASSRLADDNEQFF
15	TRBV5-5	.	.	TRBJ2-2	TGTGCCAGCGCCCCCGGGGGAGCCTACACCGGGGAGCTGTTTTTT	CASAPGGAYTGELFF
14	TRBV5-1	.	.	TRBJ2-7	TGCGCCAGCAGCTTGGACTCCTTCTCCTACGAGCAGTACTTC	CASSLDSFSYEQYF
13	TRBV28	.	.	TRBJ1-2	TGTGCCAGCGGCGGGGATAGTGACTATGGCTACACCTTC	CASGGDSDYGYTF
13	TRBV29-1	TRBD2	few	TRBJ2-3	TGCAGCGTTGATAGGTCGGGGGGGGATACGCAGTATTTT	CSVDRSGGDTQYF
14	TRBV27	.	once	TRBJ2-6	TGTGCCAGCGGGCCCCTCAATGGGGCCAACGTCCTGACTTTC	CASGPLNGANVLTF
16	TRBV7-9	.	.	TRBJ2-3	TGTTCCAGCAGCCCCGGATCCGCGGGGAGCACAGATACGCAGTATTTT	CSSSPGSAGSTDTQYF